This TCR beta chain came from a study of long-term antiretroviral therapy in people with HIV. Samples were assayed with immunoSEQ v3.0 at survey level. For each individual sample, sequencing targeted roughly 40,000-50,000 T-cell genomes. Method: immunoSEQ multiplex PCR; TCRdb's copy keeps in-frame clones and lacks some. Of about 20,000 clones in the sample, 80% are singletons; the top ten hold roughly 10%. Findings and caveats of the study: Post-ART samples showed increased diversity that remained below transplant donor control levels. Repertoires in HIV (unlike those of controls) had narrower CDR3 length ranges.

The V end was cut by 2 bases, the J end by 0 bases, with 10 bases between. Germline V lookup: CDR1 SGHNT, CDR2 YENEEA. The CDR3 is 16 amino acids. Regarding this clone: Its antigen is not known.

Sequenced material: unsorted PBMCs, taken 0.2 years after starting antiretroviral therapy. The source of this sequence is a woman in her forties with HIV. This rearrangement joins TRBV11-3 to TRBJ2-2; D is ambiguous. The CDR3 reads CASSLMSGPNTGELFF. The CDR3 nucleotides are TGTGCCAGCAGCTTAATGTCCGGGCCGAACACCGGGGAGCTGTTTTTT.